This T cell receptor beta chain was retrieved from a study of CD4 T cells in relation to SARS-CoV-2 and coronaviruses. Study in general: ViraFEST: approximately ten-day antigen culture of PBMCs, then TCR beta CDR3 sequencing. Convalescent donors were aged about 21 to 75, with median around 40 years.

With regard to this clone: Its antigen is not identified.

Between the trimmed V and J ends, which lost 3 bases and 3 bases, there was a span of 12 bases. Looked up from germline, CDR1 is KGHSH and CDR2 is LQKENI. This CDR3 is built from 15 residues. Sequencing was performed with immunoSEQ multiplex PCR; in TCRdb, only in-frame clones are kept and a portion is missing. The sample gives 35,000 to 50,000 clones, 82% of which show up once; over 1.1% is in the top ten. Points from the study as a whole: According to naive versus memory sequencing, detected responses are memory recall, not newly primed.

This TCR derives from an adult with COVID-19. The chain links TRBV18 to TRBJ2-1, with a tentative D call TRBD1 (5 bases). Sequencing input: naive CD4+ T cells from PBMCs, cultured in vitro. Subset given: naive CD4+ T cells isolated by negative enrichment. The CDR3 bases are TGTGCCAGCTCACCTTCGACAGTTAACTACAATGAGCAGTTCTTC. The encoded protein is CASSPSTVNYNEQFF.